These 4 T cell receptor beta chains came from one sample sequenced in a study of blood T cell repertoires in COVID-19. Sequencing used immunoSEQ multiplex PCR; TCRdb keeps in-frame clones, though not all of them. The sample gives about 100,000 clones, approximately 86% of which show up once; roughly 13% is in the top ten. Sequencing was carried out using peripheral blood. These receptors all stem from a man aged 50-60 years with active or convalescent COVID-19.

The chain employs TRBV7-6 and TRBJ2-7, with D possibly TRBD1 on 5 matching bases. Germline V gives CDR1 SGHVS, CDR2 FNYEAQ. The CDR3 totals 14 residues. V lost 1 base and J 6 bases, leaving 13 bases between the germline ends. CDR3: CASSLVRASREQYF. The CDR3 DNA is TGTGCCAGCAGCTTAGTCAGGGCGTCCCGCGAGCAGTACTTC.

The chain combines TRBV10-3 with TRBJ1-2, with D unresolved. The germline gives CDR1 ENHRY, CDR2 SYGVKD. This CDR3 has 13 amino acids. V lost 2 bases, J lost 5 bases, and 9 bases lay in between. The CDR3 here is CAISEDTEYGYTF. The CDR3 DNA reads TGTGCCATCAGTGAGGACACAGAATATGGCTACACCTTC.

The chain couples TRBV29-1 to TRBJ1-4; no definite D call. This CDR3 region has 13 residues. V shed 4 bases and J shed 2 bases, with 8 bases lying between them. Germline V gene data show CDR1 as SQVTM and CDR2 as ANQGSEA. CDR3 amino acids: CSVGLLTNEKLFF. Written as DNA, the CDR3 is TGCAGCGTTGGGCTTCTGACTAATGAAAAACTGTTTTTT.

This chain connects TRBV5-1 to TRBJ1-3, with 9 bases that match TRBD1. CDR1 is SGHRS and CDR2 is YFSETQ in the germline V gene. The V gene end was trimmed by 2 bases and the J gene end by 0 bases; junction bases not matched to a gene: 3. This CDR3 spans 16 amino acids. The CDR3 DNA follows: TGCGCCAGCAGCTTAACGGGACAGGGCTCTGGAAACACCATATATTTT. Its protein product is CASSLTGQGSGNTIYF.